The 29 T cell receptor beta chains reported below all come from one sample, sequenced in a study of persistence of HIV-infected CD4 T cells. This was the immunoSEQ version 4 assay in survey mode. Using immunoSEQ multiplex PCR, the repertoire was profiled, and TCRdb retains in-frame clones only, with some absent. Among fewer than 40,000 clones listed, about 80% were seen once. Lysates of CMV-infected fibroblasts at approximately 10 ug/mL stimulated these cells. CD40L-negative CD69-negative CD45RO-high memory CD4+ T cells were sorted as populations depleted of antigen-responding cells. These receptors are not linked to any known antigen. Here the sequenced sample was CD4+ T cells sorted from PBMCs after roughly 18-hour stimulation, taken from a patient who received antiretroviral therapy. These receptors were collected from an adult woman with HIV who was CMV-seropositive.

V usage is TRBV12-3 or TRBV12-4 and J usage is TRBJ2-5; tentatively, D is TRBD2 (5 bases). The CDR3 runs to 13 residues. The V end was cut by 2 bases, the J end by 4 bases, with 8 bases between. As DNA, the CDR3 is TGTGCCAGCAGTTTAAGCGGAGGAGAGACCCAGTACTTC. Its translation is CASSLSGGETQYF.

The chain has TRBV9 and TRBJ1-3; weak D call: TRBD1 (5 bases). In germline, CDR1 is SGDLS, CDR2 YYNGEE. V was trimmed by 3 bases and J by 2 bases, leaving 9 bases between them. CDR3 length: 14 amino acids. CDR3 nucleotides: TGTGCCAGCAGCGCCGGGACGGCTGGAAACACCATATATTTT. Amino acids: CASSAGTAGNTIYF.

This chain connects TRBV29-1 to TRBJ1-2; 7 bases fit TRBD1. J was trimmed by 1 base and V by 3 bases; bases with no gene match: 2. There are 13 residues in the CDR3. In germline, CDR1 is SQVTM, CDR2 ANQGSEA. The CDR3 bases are TGCAGCGTTGATGGGACAGTTAACTATGGCTACACCTTC. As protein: CSVDGTVNYGYTF.

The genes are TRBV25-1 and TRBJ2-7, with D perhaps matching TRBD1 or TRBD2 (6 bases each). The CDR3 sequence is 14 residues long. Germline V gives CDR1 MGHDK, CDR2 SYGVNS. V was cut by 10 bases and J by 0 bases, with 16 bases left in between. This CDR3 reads CATDNEGGSYEQYF. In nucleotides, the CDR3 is TGTGCCACCGACAACGAGGGGGGCTCCTACGAGCAGTACTTC.

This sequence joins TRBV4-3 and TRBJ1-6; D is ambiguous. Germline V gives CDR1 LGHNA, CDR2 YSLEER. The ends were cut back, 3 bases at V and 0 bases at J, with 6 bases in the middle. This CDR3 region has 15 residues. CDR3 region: CASSHFISYNSPLHF. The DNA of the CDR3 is TGCGCCAGCAGCCACTTCATCTCCTATAATTCACCCCTCCACTTT.

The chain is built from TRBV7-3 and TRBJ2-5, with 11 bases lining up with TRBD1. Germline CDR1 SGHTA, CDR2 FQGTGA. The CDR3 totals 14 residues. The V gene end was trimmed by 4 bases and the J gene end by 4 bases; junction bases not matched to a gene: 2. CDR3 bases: TGTGCCAGCAGCTGGACAGGGGGCGGAGAGACCCAGTACTTC. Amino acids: CASSWTGGGETQYF.

CDR3 nucleotide sequence: TGTGCCAGTAGTTGGGGTGGATATGGCTACACCTTC. Protein sequence: CASSWGGYGYTF. The V and J genes are TRBV19 and TRBJ1-2; D gene ambiguous. This CDR3 has 12 residues. Between the trimmed V and J ends, which lost 5 bases and 5 bases, there was a span of 9 bases. From germline, CDR1 is LNHDA and CDR2 SQIVND (reference sequence).

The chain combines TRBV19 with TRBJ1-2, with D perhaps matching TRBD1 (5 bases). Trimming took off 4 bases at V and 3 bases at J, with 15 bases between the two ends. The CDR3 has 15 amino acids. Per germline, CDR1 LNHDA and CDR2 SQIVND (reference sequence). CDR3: CASSRDQNLYYGYTF. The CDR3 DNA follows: TGTGCCAGTAGTAGGGACCAGAACTTATACTATGGCTACACCTTC.

The CDR3 DNA follows: TGTGCCAGCAGTTCAGGGGTGGGCGGCTACACCTTC. Its translation is CASSSGVGGYTF. V gene TRBV2 combines with J gene TRBJ1-2, with a weak D call TRBD1 (6 bases). The CDR3 has 12 residues. V was clipped by 5 bases and J by 8 bases, with 12 bases between them. From germline, CDR1 is SNHLY and CDR2 FYNNEI.

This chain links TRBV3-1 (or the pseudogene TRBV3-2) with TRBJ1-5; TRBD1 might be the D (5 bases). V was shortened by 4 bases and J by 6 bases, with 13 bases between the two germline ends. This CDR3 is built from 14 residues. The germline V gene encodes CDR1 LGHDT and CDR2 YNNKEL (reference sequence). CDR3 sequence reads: CASSPGRGSQPQHF. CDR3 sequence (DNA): TGTGCCAGCAGCCCTGGAAGGGGAAGTCAGCCCCAGCATTTT.

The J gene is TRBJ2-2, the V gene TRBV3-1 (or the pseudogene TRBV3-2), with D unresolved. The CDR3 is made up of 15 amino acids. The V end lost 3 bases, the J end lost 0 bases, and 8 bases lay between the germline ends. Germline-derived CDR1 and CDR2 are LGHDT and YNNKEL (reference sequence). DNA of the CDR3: TGTGCCAGCAGCCACAAGCGCGCGAACACCGGGGAGCTGTTTTTT. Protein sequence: CASSHKRANTGELFF.

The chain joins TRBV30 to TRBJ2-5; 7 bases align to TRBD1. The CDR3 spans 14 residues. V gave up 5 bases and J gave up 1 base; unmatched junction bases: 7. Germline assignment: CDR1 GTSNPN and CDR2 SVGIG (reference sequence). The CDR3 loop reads CAWDRTGLQETQYF. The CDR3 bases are TGTGCCTGGGACCGGACAGGCCTCCAAGAGACCCAGTACTTC.

This chain's CDR3 is CASSPAGGVKTQYF. CDR3 nucleotides: TGTGCCAGCAGCCCGGCAGGGGGCGTAAAGACCCAGTACTTC. The J gene is TRBJ2-5, the V gene TRBV6-2 or TRBV6-3; 8 bases agree with TRBD1. CDR3 length: 14 amino acids. V trimming: 6 bases; J trimming: 6 bases; junction bases outside the gene matches: 9. CDR1 and CDR2 (germline): MNHEY, SVGEGT.

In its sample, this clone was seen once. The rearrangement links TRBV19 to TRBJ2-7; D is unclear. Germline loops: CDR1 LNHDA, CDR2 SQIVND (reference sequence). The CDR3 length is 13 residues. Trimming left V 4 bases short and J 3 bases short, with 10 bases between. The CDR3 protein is CASSTYPHYEQYF. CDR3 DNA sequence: TGTGCCAGTAGTACATATCCCCACTACGAGCAGTACTTC.

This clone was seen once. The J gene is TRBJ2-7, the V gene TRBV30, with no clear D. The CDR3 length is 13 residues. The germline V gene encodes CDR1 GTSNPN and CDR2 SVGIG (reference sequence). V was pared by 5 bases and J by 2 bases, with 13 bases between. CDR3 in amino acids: CAWGRTLTYEQYF. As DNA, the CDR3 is TGTGCCTGGGGAAGGACGCTTACCTACGAGCAGTACTTC.

This chain's CDR3 is CASSLAKGNEQFF. As DNA, the CDR3 is TGTGCCAGCAGCTTGGCCAAGGGTAATGAGCAGTTCTTC. This sequence joins TRBV5-4 and TRBJ2-1; no clear D gene. The CDR3 length is 13 residues. The V end was cut by 0 bases, the J end by 7 bases, with 8 bases between. The germline gives CDR1 SGHNT, CDR2 YYREEE (reference sequence). Complete variable domain (other parts from reference TRBV5-4 and TRBJ2-1): ETGVTQSPTHLIKTRGQQVTLRCSSQSGHNTVSWYQQALGQGPQFIFQYYREEENGRGNFPPRFSGLQFPNYSSELNVNALELDDSALYLCASSLAKGNEQFFGPGTRLTVL.

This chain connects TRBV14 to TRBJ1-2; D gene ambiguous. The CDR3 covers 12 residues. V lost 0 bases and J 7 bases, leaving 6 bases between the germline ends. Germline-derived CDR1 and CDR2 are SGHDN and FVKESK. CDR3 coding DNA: TGTGCCAGCAGCCAAGATTGGAGTGGCTACACCTTC. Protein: CASSQDWSGYTF.

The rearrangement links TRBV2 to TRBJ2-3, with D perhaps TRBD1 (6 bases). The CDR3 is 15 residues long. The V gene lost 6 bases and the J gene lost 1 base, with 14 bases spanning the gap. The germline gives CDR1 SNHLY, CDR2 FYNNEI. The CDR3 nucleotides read TGTGCCAGCAGCGAACTAGGGGGAGGCACAGATACGCAGTATTTT. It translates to CASSELGGGTDTQYF.

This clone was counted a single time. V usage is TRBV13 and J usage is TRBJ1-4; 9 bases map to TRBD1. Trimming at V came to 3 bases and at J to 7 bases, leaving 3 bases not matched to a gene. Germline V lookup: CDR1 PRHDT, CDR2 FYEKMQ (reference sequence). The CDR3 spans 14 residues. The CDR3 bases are TGTGCCAGCAGCTTCAGACAGGGGGTTGAAAAACTGTTTTTT. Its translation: CASSFRQGVEKLFF.

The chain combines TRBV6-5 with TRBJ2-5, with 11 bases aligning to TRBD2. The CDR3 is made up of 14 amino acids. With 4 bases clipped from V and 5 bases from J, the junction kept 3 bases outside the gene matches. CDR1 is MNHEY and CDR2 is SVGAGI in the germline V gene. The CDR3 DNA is TGTGCCAGCAGTTTTAGCGGGAGGGCGGAGACCCAGTACTTC. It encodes CASSFSGRAETQYF.

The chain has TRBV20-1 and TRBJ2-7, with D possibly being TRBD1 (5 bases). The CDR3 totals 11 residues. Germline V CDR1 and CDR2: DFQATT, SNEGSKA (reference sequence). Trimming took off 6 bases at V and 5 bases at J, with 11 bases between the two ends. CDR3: CSARRGNEQYF. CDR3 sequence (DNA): TGCAGTGCAAGAAGGGGCAACGAGCAGTACTTC.

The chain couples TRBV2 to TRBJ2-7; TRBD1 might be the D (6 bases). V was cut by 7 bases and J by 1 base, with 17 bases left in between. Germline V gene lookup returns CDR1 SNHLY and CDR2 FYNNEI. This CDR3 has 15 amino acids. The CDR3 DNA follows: TGTGCCAGCAAGCTAACAGGGATAATGTCCTACGAGCAGTACTTC. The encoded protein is CASKLTGIMSYEQYF.

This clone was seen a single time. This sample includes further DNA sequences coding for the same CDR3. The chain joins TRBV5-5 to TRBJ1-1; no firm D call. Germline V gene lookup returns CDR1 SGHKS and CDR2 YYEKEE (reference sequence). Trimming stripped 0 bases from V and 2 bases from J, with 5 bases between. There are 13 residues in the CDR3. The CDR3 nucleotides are TGTGCCAGCAGCTTGGAGGACAACACTGAAGCTTTCTTT. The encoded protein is CASSLEDNTEAFF.

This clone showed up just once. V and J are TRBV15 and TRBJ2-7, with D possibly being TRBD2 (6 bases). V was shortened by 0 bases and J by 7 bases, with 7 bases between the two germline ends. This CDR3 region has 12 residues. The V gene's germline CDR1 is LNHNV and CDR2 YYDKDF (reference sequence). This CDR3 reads CATSREAGEQYF. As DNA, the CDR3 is TGTGCCACCAGCAGAGAGGCGGGGGAGCAGTACTTC.

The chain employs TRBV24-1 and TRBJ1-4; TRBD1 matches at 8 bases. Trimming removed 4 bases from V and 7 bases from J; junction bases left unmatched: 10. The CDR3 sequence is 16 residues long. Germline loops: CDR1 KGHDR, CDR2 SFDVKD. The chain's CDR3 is CATSEGGQGYGEKLFF. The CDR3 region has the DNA TGTGCCACCAGTGAGGGTGGACAGGGTTACGGTGAAAAACTGTTTTTT.

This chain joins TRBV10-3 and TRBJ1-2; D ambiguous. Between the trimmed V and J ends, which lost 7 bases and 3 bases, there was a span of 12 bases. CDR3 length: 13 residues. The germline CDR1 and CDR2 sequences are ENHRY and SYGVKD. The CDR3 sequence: CAITGDEDYGYTF. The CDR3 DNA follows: TGTGCCATCACTGGTGATGAGGACTATGGCTACACCTTC.

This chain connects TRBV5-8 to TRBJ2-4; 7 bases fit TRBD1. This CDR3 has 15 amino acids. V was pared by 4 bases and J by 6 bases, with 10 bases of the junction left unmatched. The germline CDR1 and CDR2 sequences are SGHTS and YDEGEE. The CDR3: CASSRRDRGLNIQYF. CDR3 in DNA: TGTGCCAGCAGCCGCCGGGACAGAGGCCTAAACATTCAGTACTTC.

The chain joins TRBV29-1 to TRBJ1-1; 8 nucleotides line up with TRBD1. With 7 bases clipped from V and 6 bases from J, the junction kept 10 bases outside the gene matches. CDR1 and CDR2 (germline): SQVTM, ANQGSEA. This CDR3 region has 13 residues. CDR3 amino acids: CSGNRGGNPEAFF. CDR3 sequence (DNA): TGCAGCGGAAACAGGGGGGGTAACCCTGAAGCTTTCTTT. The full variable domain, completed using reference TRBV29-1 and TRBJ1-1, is SAVISQKPSRDICQRGTSLTIQCQVDSQVTMMFWYRQQPGQSLTLIATANQGSEATYESGFVIDKFPISRPNLTFSTLTVSNMSPEDSSIYLCSGNRGGNPEAFFGQGTRLTVV.

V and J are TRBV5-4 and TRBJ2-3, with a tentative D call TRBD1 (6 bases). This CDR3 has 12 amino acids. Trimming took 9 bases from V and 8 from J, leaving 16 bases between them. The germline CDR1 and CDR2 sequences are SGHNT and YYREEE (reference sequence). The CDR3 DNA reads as TGTGCCACACACAGGGAAGGGGGTACGCAGTATTTT. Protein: CATHREGGTQYF.